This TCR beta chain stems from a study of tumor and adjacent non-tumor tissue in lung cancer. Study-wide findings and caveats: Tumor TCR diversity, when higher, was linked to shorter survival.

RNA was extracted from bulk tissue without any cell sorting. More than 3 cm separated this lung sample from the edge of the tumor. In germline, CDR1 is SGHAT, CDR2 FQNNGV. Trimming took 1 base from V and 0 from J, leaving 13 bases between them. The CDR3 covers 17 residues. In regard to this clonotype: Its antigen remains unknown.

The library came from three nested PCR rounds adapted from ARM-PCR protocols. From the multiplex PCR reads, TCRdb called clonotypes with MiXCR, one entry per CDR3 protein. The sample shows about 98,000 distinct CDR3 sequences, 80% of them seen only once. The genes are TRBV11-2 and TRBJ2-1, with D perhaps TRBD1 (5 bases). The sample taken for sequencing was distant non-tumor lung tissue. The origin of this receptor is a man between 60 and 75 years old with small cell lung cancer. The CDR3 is CASSLATGPGSYNEQFF. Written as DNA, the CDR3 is TGTGCCAGCAGCTTAGCCACAGGCCCGGGCTCCTACAATGAGCAGTTCTTC.